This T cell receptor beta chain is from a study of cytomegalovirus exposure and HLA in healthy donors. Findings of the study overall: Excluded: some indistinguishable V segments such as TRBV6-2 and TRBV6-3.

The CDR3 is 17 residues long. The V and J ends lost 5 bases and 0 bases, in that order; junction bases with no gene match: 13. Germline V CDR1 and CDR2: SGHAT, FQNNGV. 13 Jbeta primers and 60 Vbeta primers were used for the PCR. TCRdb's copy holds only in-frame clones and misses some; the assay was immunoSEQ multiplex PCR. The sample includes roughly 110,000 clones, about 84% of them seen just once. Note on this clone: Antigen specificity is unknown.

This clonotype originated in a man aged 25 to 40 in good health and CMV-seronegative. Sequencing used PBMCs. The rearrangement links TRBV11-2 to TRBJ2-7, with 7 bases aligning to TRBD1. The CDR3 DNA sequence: TGTGCCAGCAGCCCGATCTCCCGACAGGGTAGCTCCTACGAGCAGTACTTC. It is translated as CASSPISRQGSSYEQYF.